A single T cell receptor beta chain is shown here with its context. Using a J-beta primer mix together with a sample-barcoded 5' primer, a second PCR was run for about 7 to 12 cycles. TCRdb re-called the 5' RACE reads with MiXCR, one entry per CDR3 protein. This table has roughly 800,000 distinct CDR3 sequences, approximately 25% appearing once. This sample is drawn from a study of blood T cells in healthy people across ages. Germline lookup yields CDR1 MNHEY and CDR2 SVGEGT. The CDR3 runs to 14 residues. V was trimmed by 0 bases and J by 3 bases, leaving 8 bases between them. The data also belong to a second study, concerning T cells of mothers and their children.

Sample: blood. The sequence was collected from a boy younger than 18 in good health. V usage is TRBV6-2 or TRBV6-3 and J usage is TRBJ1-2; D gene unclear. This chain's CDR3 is CASSYSIGDYGYTF. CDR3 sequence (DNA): TGTGCCAGCAGTTACTCTATCGGAGACTATGGCTACACCTTC.